Each of the 23 T cell receptor beta chains below was sequenced from the same sample in a study of CD8 T cells in Susac syndrome. Random hexamers served to reverse transcribe roughly 0.45 to 1 ug RNA. TCRdb used MiXCR to reprocess the immunoSEQ multiplex PCR reads, holding one entry per CDR3 protein. The table lists approximately 83,000 distinct CDR3 sequences, around 94% of them singletons, with around 0.94% in the top ten. What was sequenced was CD8+ T cells from PBMCs. These TCRs come from a human donor with Susac syndrome.

V gene TRBV7-8 combines with J gene TRBJ2-3; the match to TRBD1 covers 7 bases. The CDR3 has 15 residues. Germline CDR1 SGHVS, CDR2 FQNEAQ. Trimming took 7 bases from V and 6 from J; bases not matched to a gene: 13. The CDR3 sequence is CASKAWTGLMDTQYF. CDR3 coding DNA: TGTGCCAGCAAAGCATGGACAGGTCTCATGGATACGCAGTATTTT.

The chain combines TRBV20-1 with TRBJ2-2; 7 positions match TRBD2. V lost 1 base, J lost 6 bases, and 8 bases stayed unmatched. This CDR3 region has 15 residues. The germline gives CDR1 DFQATT, CDR2 SNEGSKA (reference sequence). The CDR3 region has the DNA TGCAGTGCTAGAGTTCTAGCGGTCGGACCCGGGGAGCTGTTTTTT. This translates into CSARVLAVGPGELFF.

V and J are TRBV6-2 or TRBV6-3 and TRBJ1-1; D unresolved. The CDR3 consists of 13 residues. The germline V gene encodes CDR1 MNHEY and CDR2 SVGEGT. Between the trimmed V and J ends, which lost 2 bases and 1 base, there was a span of 5 bases. The CDR3 nucleotides read TGTGCCAGCAGTTACGCCGGGAACACTGAAGCTTTCTTT. This sequence encodes CASSYAGNTEAFF.

The chain has TRBV6-5 and TRBJ2-5; D may correspond to TRBD1 or TRBD2 (5 bases each). V was cut by 7 bases and J by 1 base, with 13 bases left in between. Germline-derived CDR1 and CDR2 are MNHEY and SVGAGI. CDR3 length equals 14 residues. In DNA, the CDR3 is TGTGCCAGCACTAAGGGACGTGTCCAAGAGACCCAGTACTTC. It codes for CASTKGRVQETQYF.

This clonotype was counted a single time. The chain combines TRBV3-1 with TRBJ2-7; D ambiguous. The CDR3 totals 12 residues. Germline lookup yields CDR1 LGHDT and CDR2 YNNKEL (reference sequence). V was pared by 3 bases and J by 2 bases, with 5 bases between. The CDR3 here is CASSQPPYEQYF. For the CDR3, the DNA is TGTGCCAGCAGCCAGCCCCCCTACGAGCAGTACTTC.

This chain uses TRBV7-9 with TRBJ2-2, with D unresolved. V gave up 5 bases and J gave up 10 bases, with 14 bases separating them. Germline CDR1 and CDR2: SEHNR and FQNEAQ (reference sequence). This CDR3 comprises 13 residues. The CDR3 region has the DNA TGTGCCAGCAGCCCGCAGTCGGGCGCGGAGCTGTTTTTT. This translates into CASSPQSGAELFF.

This clonotype turned up a few times. The rearrangement links TRBV7-8 to TRBJ2-7; D not certain. Between the trimmed V and J ends, which lost 5 bases and 6 bases, there was a span of 11 bases. Germline lookup yields CDR1 SGHVS and CDR2 FQNEAQ. The CDR3 has 12 residues. The CDR3 nucleotides are TGTGCCAGCAGCCTCGATTTGGGCGAGCAGTACTTC. Translation gives CASSLDLGEQYF.

The J gene is TRBJ1-1, the V gene TRBV28; TRBD1 matches 9 bases. Germline V gene sequence: CDR1 MDHEN, CDR2 SYDVKM. There are 16 residues in the CDR3. After removal of 5 bases from V and 4 bases from J, the junction contained 11 bases not matched to a gene. CDR3 loop: CASSPGTGFRSTEAFF. The CDR3 DNA reads TGTGCCAGCAGTCCCGGGACAGGGTTTCGCTCCACTGAAGCTTTCTTT.

CDR3: CSATTEGVGYTF. DNA for the CDR3: TGCAGTGCAACGACGGAGGGGGTTGGCTACACCTTC. The chain combines TRBV20-1 with TRBJ1-2; D possibly corresponds to TRBD1 (6 bases). CDR1 is DFQATT and CDR2 is SNEGSKA in the germline V gene (reference sequence). Trimming left V 6 bases short and J 7 bases short, with 15 bases between. There are 12 residues in the CDR3.

The gene calls are TRBV12-3 or TRBV12-4 and TRBJ2-1; TRBD1 might be the D (5 bases). The CDR3 is 15 amino acids. Trimming left V 0 bases short and J 8 bases short, with 14 bases between. The CDR3 sequence: CASSLAHSGIDEQFF. The CDR3 nucleotides are TGTGCCAGCAGTTTAGCGCACTCAGGGATCGATGAGCAGTTCTTC.

This clonotype was seen just once. The rearrangement joins TRBV5-6 to TRBJ1-2, with no clear D. This CDR3 is 12 amino acids long. V gave up 4 bases and J gave up 1 base, with 5 bases separating them. Germline V gene data show CDR1 as SGHDT and CDR2 as YYEEEE. CDR3 protein: CASSPSNYGYTF. The CDR3 bases are TGTGCCAGCAGCCCGAGTAACTATGGCTACACCTTC.

This clonotype was seen just once. The chain recombines TRBV5-1 with TRBJ2-7; D is unclear. CDR1 is SGHRS and CDR2 is YFSETQ in the germline V gene. This CDR3 is 14 amino acids long. Trimming took 0 bases from V and 5 from J, leaving 12 bases between them. The DNA for the CDR3 is TGCGCCAGCAGCTTGGAGGTTGACCGGCACGAGCAGTACTTC. Translating gives CASSLEVDRHEQYF.

This clonotype has only one observation. This chain links TRBV5-4 with TRBJ2-4; a weak D match, TRBD2 (5 bases). The V and J ends lost 1 base and 7 bases respectively, with 12 bases between them. Germline V gene lookup returns CDR1 SGHNT and CDR2 YYREEE (reference sequence). This CDR3 region has 14 residues. CDR3 nucleotide sequence: TGTGCCAGCAGCTTGTGTGCAGGCGGGAACATTCAGTACTTC. Its protein product is CASSLCAGGNIQYF. Based on the CDR3 plus reference TRBV5-4 and TRBJ2-4, the full variable domain is ETGVTQSPTHLIKTRGQQVTLRCSSQSGHNTVSWYQQALGQGPQFIFQYYREEENGRGNFPPRFSGLQFPNYSSELNVNALELDDSALYLCASSLCAGGNIQYFGAGTRLSVL.

This clonotype was observed a single time. The chain is built from TRBV20-1 and TRBJ2-7; possible D gene TRBD2, 6 bases. With 0 bases removed from V and 1 base from J, the gap between germline ends came to 10 bases. Looked up from germline, CDR1 is DFQATT and CDR2 is SNEGSKA (reference sequence). The CDR3 covers 14 residues. CDR3 DNA sequence: TGCAGTGCTAGAGATTCGAGCGGGTCCTACGAGCAGTACTTC. Protein sequence: CSARDSSGSYEQYF.

The chain employs TRBV6-1 and TRBJ1-3; D might be TRBD1 (5 bases). This CDR3 has 15 amino acids. Deletions cut 5 bases from V and 0 bases from J, with 11 bases between. Looked up from germline, CDR1 is MNHNS and CDR2 is SASEGT. The CDR3: CASSSLQDSGNTIYF. CDR3 DNA: TGTGCCAGCAGTTCACTACAGGACTCTGGAAACACCATATATTTT.

In its sample, this clonotype was seen a few times. The chain is built from TRBV29-1 and TRBJ2-5; D gene unclear. V lost 7 bases, J lost 2 bases, and 11 bases lay in between. Germline V CDR1 and CDR2: SQVTM, ANQGSEA. This CDR3 is built from 12 residues. Here the CDR3 reads CSAPTYQETQYF. The CDR3 coding sequence is TGCAGCGCACCGACGTATCAAGAGACCCAGTACTTC.

The chain couples TRBV20-1 to TRBJ1-2, with a weak D call TRBD1 (6 bases). Trimming removed 8 bases at V and 8 bases at J, with 18 bases between. The CDR3 loop spans 12 amino acids. Germline V gives CDR1 DFQATT, CDR2 SNEGSKA (reference sequence). The CDR3 loop is CSLFGGGDGYTF. For the CDR3, the DNA is TGCAGTCTGTTCGGAGGGGGTGACGGCTACACCTTC.

The chain uses TRBV9 and TRBJ2-7, with a possible D match to TRBD1 (6 bases). This CDR3 spans 15 amino acids. Germline V lookup: CDR1 SGDLS, CDR2 YYNGEE. V was clipped by 2 bases and J by 4 bases, with 16 bases between them. The CDR3 DNA reads as TGTGCCAGCAGCGTTGAGGACAGCGGATGGTACGAGCAGTACTTC. Protein: CASSVEDSGWYEQYF.

The chain links TRBV30 to TRBJ2-3; 9 bases match TRBD1. Per germline, CDR1 GTSNPN and CDR2 SVGIG (reference sequence). The trim removed 6 bases at V and 5 bases at J, leaving 9 bases unmatched. The CDR3 length is 14 residues. The CDR3 region is CACTTGGFVDTQYF. Here the CDR3 DNA reads TGTGCCTGTACGACAGGGGGTTTCGTAGATACGCAGTATTTT.

J is TRBJ1-1 and V is TRBV19; no firm D call. Germline CDR1 LNHDA, CDR2 SQIVND (reference sequence). This CDR3 comprises 12 residues. Trimming removed 10 bases at V and 1 base at J, with 10 bases between. In nucleotides, the CDR3 is TGTGCCATTTCGGAGGGGAACACTGAAGCTTTCTTT. It yields the protein CAISEGNTEAFF.

This chain connects TRBV30 to TRBJ2-1; 7 bases match TRBD2. Germline values: CDR1 GTSNPN, CDR2 SVGIG (reference sequence). V lost 4 bases to trimming and J lost 6 bases; unmatched junction nucleotides: 9. The CDR3 is 14 amino acids. The chain's CDR3 is CAWNAGVGGNEQFF. DNA of the CDR3: TGTGCCTGGAACGCGGGAGTCGGTGGCAATGAGCAGTTCTTC.

This chain connects TRBV3-1 to TRBJ1-2, with 9 bases that match TRBD1. This CDR3 contains 19 residues. V lost 3 bases and J lost 4; bases outside the gene matches: 18. Germline assignment: CDR1 LGHDT and CDR2 YNNKEL (reference sequence). The CDR3 loop is CASSHVTGTGKEVFYGYTF. CDR3 coding DNA: TGTGCCAGCAGCCATGTAACCGGGACAGGGAAAGAGGTTTTCTATGGCTACACCTTC. Filled out from reference TRBV3-1 and TRBJ1-2, the complete variable domain reads DTAVSQTPKYLVTQMGNDKSIKCEQNLGHDTMYWYKQDSKKFLKIMFSYNNKELIINETVPNRFSPKSPDKAHLNLHINSLELGDSAVYFCASSHVTGTGKEVFYGYTFGSGTRLTVV.

This rearrangement joins TRBV20-1 to TRBJ2-1; maybe TRBD2 (6 bases). Trimming cost V 3 bases and J 7 bases, with 16 bases left between them. The CDR3 sequence is 14 residues long. Germline V gene data show CDR1 as DFQATT and CDR2 as SNEGSKA (reference sequence). The CDR3 DNA is TGCAGTGCTAGGGAGATCCGGGGACTGAATGAGCAGTTCTTC. Translation gives CSAREIRGLNEQFF.